The next 10 T cell receptor beta chains were all read from a single sample in a study of blood T cells in healthy people across ages. A second PCR of roughly 7 to 11 cycles used a sample-barcoded 5' primer and a J-beta primer mix. Each CDR3 protein is one row after TCRdb ran MiXCR on the 5' RACE reads. The sample consists of about a million distinct CDR3 sequences, around two fifths of them appearing once. Input material: blood. These receptor sequences come from a man aged 18 to 30 in good health.

This chain links TRBV5-6 with TRBJ1-4; TRBD1 matches 7 bases. V lost 6 bases to trimming and J lost 4 bases; unmatched junction nucleotides: 6. The CDR3 runs 14 residues. The germline V gene has CDR1 SGHDT and CDR2 YYEEEE. Here the CDR3 reads CASTTGTDNEKLFF. CDR3 in DNA: TGTGCCAGCACCACCGGGACAGATAATGAAAAACTGTTTTTT.

With respect to this clonotype: One end of the junction is discordant with germline, which a read error may explain. The rearrangement joins TRBV6-2 or TRBV6-3 to TRBJ1-1; D unresolved. Germline V gene sequence: CDR1 MNHEY, CDR2 SVGEGT. The CDR3 extends over 13 amino acids. The CDR3 loop reads CASSDSTRVEAFF. The CDR3 DNA is TGTGCCAGCAGTGACTCGACGCGCGTAGAAGCTTTCTTT.

CDR3 protein: CASSSQAGGTDTQYF. CDR3 coding DNA: TGTGCCAGCAGCTCCCAAGCGGGGGGCACAGATACGCAGTATTTT. The chain combines TRBV7-2 with TRBJ2-3, with 8 nucleotides matching TRBD2. Germline lookup yields CDR1 SGHTA and CDR2 FQGNSA. The CDR3 length is 15 residues. V lost 4 bases and J lost 1; bases outside the gene matches: 4.

The table lists this clonotype with a few counts. V usage is TRBV27 and J usage is TRBJ1-2; a possible D gene is TRBD1 (5 bases). Germline-derived CDR1 and CDR2 are MNHEY and SMNVEV (reference sequence). The CDR3 totals 15 residues. V shed 0 bases and J shed 8 bases, with 16 bases lying between them. The CDR3 sequence: CASSLSRQGLGGYTF. The CDR3 nucleotides read TGTGCCAGCAGTTTATCGCGTCAGGGACTTGGCGGCTACACCTTC.

The sample holds a few counts of this clonotype. V usage is TRBV6-1 and J usage is TRBJ2-7; 7 bases are a match to TRBD1. CDR1 is MNHNS and CDR2 is SASEGT in the germline V gene. The trim removed 10 bases at V and 2 bases at J, leaving 20 bases unmatched. The CDR3 has 17 residues. CDR3: CATPVLLMDRRTYEQYF. In DNA, the CDR3 is TGTGCCACCCCAGTGTTGTTGATGGACAGGCGGACCTACGAGCAGTACTTC.

The gene calls are TRBV3-1 and TRBJ1-1; 7 bases map to TRBD1. Germline V gene lookup returns CDR1 LGHDT and CDR2 YNNKEL (reference sequence). V gave up 1 base and J gave up 3 bases; unmatched junction bases: 5. The CDR3 totals 15 residues. The CDR3 DNA reads as TGTGCCAGCAGCCAAGGCCAGGGGGGTTACACTGAAGCTTTCTTT. Its protein product is CASSQGQGGYTEAFF.

V is TRBV5-1 and J is TRBJ1-1, with TRBD1 matching 8 bases. CDR1 and CDR2 from the germline V gene are SGHRS and YFSETQ. The length of the CDR3 is 16 residues. The V segment lost 4 bases and the J segment 2 bases; nucleotides outside the gene matches: 10. CDR3 loop: CASSPGQGRINTEAFF. In DNA form, the CDR3 reads TGCGCCAGCAGCCCCGGACAGGGTAGGATTAACACTGAAGCTTTCTTT. Together with reference TRBV5-1 and TRBJ1-1, the CDR3 gives the full variable domain: KAGVTQTPRYLIKTRGQQVTLSCSPISGHRSVSWYQQTPGQGLQFLFEYFSETQRNKGNFPGRFSGRQFSNSRSEMNVSTLELGDSALYLCASSPGQGRINTEAFFGQGTRLTVV.

This clonotype was counted a single time. The chain combines TRBV12-3 or TRBV12-4 with TRBJ1-1; a weak D match, TRBD1 (6 bases). V lost 6 bases and J 4 bases, leaving 18 bases between the germline ends. The CDR3 contains 15 residues. The CDR3 DNA reads as TGTGCCAGCAGCACGTCTCCGGGACACGTCACTGAAGCTTTCTTT. Its protein is CASSTSPGHVTEAFF.

This clonotype has more than one count but fewer than ten. The chain has TRBV7-2 and TRBJ2-1; 8 positions match TRBD2. The CDR3 is made up of 16 amino acids. J lost 8 bases, V lost 7 bases, and 16 bases had no gene match. Per germline, CDR1 SGHTA and CDR2 FQGNSA. Written as DNA, the CDR3 is TGTGCCAGCATCCCGATAGCGGGGCCGACGTCACATGAGCAGTTCTTC. Protein: CASIPIAGPTSHEQFF.

In DNA, the CDR3 is TGTGCCAGCAGTGAGGGAGACAGGGTCTATGGCTACACCTTC. It codes for CASSEGDRVYGYTF. This chain links TRBV2 with TRBJ1-2, with 7 nucleotides matching TRBD1. V lost 3 bases and J lost 4; bases outside the gene matches: 5. In germline, CDR1 is SNHLY, CDR2 FYNNEI. The CDR3 has 14 amino acids.